This T cell receptor (beta chain) comes out of a study of T cells in tuberculosis. Study at large: T cells were selected with CD1B tetramers loaded with glucose monomycolate.

Cells were sorted from thawed PBMC rested overnight and stained with GMM-loaded CD1B tetramer, viability dye and anti-CD3. The lipid loaded on the CD1B tetramers was C32 glucose monomycolate from Rhodococcus equi. PBMC for tetramer sorting were first depleted of CD14-expressing monocytes. Tetramer-negative cells, around 100,000 per donor, were also sorted. CDR1 and CDR2 from the germline V gene are LGHNA and YSLEER. V lost 0 bases and J lost 7, with 9 bases in between. This CDR3 has 14 amino acids. Sequencing of TCR-alpha and TCR-beta chains was unpaired. Using immunoSEQ multiplex PCR, the repertoire was profiled, and TCRdb retains in-frame clones only, with some absent. The sample consists of 60,000 or so clones, roughly 79% of them appearing once.

Input material: CD1b-GMM tetramer-negative cells sorted from PBMCs. The TCR originated in an adult woman with latent tuberculosis. The chain has TRBV4-3 and TRBJ1-4, with D possibly TRBD1 on 5 matching bases. In nucleotides, the CDR3 is TGCGCCAGCAGCCAAGATAACAGGTTTGAAAAACTGTTTTTT. It is translated as CASSQDNRFEKLFF.